These T cell receptor beta chains were read from a single sample in a study of vaccination effects on CD4 cells after COVID-19. These receptors' antigens are unknown. Produced via immunoSEQ multiplex PCR; TCRdb's table is partial and in-frame only. This sample has roughly 25,000 clones, with 65% to 80% found just once. This material consisted of CD4+ T cells from PBMCs cultured with HCoV-NL63 spike peptides, taken before COVID-19 vaccination. Receptors originate from a human donor who had a prior SARS-CoV-2 infection. The CDR3 runs from the conserved cysteine through the conserved F or W. D genes are given only for firm matches. Only some rows state a clone size, as once, few, many or a class for expanded clones.

cdr3_nt | cdr3_aa | v_call | clone_size | j_call | d_call
TGTGCCAGAGGGTTGAGTGAAAAACTGTTTTTT | CARGLSEKLFF | TRBV7-2 | few | TRBJ1-4 | NA
TGTGCCAGTAGCCGAGGGGACGGTGGTGAAAAACTGTTTTTT | CASSRGDGGEKLFF | TRBV19 | NA | TRBJ1-4 | NA
TGTGCCATCAGTGACCCGATTAGCTCCTATAATTCACCCCTCCACTTT | CAISDPISSYNSPLHF | TRBV10-3 | NA | TRBJ1-6 | NA
TGTGCCAGCAGCCAAGACAAAAATTCACCCCTCCACTTT | CASSQDKNSPLHF | TRBV3-1/TRBV3-2 | NA | TRBJ1-6 | NA
TGTGCCAGCAGCTTCCCCCGAGGTGAGAGGTACCAAGAGACCCAGTACTTC | CASSFPRGERYQETQYF | TRBV7-2 | NA | TRBJ2-5 | NA
TGTGCCAGCAGCAAATTTGGCAGGGGCTACGAGCAGTACTTC | CASSKFGRGYEQYF | TRBV21-1 | once | TRBJ2-7 | NA
TGTGCCAGTTCACCGGGACTAGCAGGATTCAGGCCCCTTAACACAGATACGCAGTATTTT | CASSPGLAGFRPLNTDTQYF | TRBV19 | NA | TRBJ2-3 | TRBD2
TGTGCCAGCAGCCCTGGACCGTCCGGTAACTATGGCTACACCTTC | CASSPGPSGNYGYTF | TRBV5-6 | NA | TRBJ1-2 | NA
TGCGCCAGCAGCCCGATAGGACAGGGTGTGGAGACCCAGTACTTC | CASSPIGQGVETQYF | TRBV5-1 | NA | TRBJ2-5 | TRBD1
TGTGCCAGCAGCTTCACCCAAAGGGATACGCAGTATTTT | CASSFTQRDTQYF | TRBV5-6 | NA | TRBJ2-3 | NA
TGCGCCAGCAGCTTGAGATTAGCGGGGTTTTCTGGAGAGACCCAGTACTTC | CASSLRLAGFSGETQYF | TRBV5-1 | NA | TRBJ2-5 | TRBD2
TGTGCCACCCTATCGAACTCGGAGACCCAGTACTTC | CATLSNSETQYF | TRBV10-3 | once | TRBJ2-5 | NA
TGCGCCAGCAGCTCCCGAGGGGGCTCGGGCACAGATACGCAGTATTTT | CASSSRGGSGTDTQYF | TRBV5-1 | once | TRBJ2-3 | TRBD1
TGTGCCAGCAGCCACCGACTAGTAGGAGACTACGAGCAGTACTTC | CASSHRLVGDYEQYF | TRBV3-1/TRBV3-2 | NA | TRBJ2-7 | NA
TGTGCCAGTAAGGGGGACACTGAAGCTTTCTTT | CASKGDTEAFF | TRBV19 | NA | TRBJ1-1 | NA
TGTGCCAGTAGGGAATACAGCTCCTACAATGAGCAGTTCTTC | CASREYSSYNEQFF | TRBV19 | NA | TRBJ2-1 | NA
TGCGCCAGCAGCCCAAACAGGGGAACCTACAATGAGCAGTTCTTC | CASSPNRGTYNEQFF | TRBV5-1 | NA | TRBJ2-1 | TRBD1
TGTGCCAGCTCACCTGGACTAGCGGGAGACAATGAGCAGTTCTTC | CASSPGLAGDNEQFF | TRBV18 | NA | TRBJ2-1 | TRBD2
TGTGCCAGCAGAGACCTGGAAAAACTGTTTTTT | CASRDLEKLFF | TRBV6-4 | NA | TRBJ1-4 | NA
TGTGCCAGCTCTTTAAGTCCCGCTTACGAGCAGTACTTC | CASSLSPAYEQYF | TRBV6-5 | once | TRBJ2-7 | NA
TGCAGCGTTGAAGAAAAGGGGGGTGAAAAACTGTTTTTT | CSVEEKGGEKLFF | TRBV29-1 | few | TRBJ1-4 | NA
TGCGCCAGCAGTCAGTTACTAGCGGGAAGCTCCGAGCAGTACTTC | CASSQLLAGSSEQYF | TRBV23-1 | NA | TRBJ2-7 | TRBD2
TGCGCCAGCAGCCAAGGGGCGACTAGCGGGAGACAGTACTTC | CASSQGATSGRQYF | TRBV4-1 | NA | TRBJ2-7 | TRBD2
TGTGCCAGCAGCCTTCAGGACGGGGGCTACGAGCAGTACTTC | CASSLQDGGYEQYF | TRBV7-2 | few | TRBJ2-7 | NA
TGTGCCAGCAGCTTTGGCGTGAACACCGGGAGTGAGGCCGGGGAGCTGTTTTTT | CASSFGVNTGSEAGELFF | TRBV5-4 | NA | TRBJ2-2 | NA
TGTGCCAGCAGCCACCGAGAAGCCGGGTCGGAGCAGTTCTTC | CASSHREAGSEQFF | TRBV14 | NA | TRBJ2-1 | NA
TGTGCCAGCAGTTCGGGACAGGGGGGCGATGAGCAGTTCTTC | CASSSGQGGDEQFF | TRBV27 | few | TRBJ2-1 | TRBD1
TGTGCCAGTAGTACCCCCGGGGCCTACGAGCAGTACTTC | CASSTPGAYEQYF | TRBV19 | few | TRBJ2-7 | NA
TGCGCCAGCAGCCTACTAGCGGGAGTGTACCAAGAGACCCAGTACTTC | CASSLLAGVYQETQYF | TRBV5-1 | once | TRBJ2-5 | TRBD2
TGTGCCAGCGGAGGGACAGGGGGCGGCTATGGCTACACCTTC | CASGGTGGGYGYTF | TRBV2 | NA | TRBJ1-2 | TRBD1
TGTGCCAGCAGTTTAGCAGGGCCACTTTCTGGGGCCAACGTCCTGACTTTC | CASSLAGPLSGANVLTF | TRBV27 | NA | TRBJ2-6 | NA
TGTGCCAGCAGTGAACGGCAGCTCACAGATACGCAGTATTTT | CASSERQLTDTQYF | TRBV2 | NA | TRBJ2-3 | NA
TGTGCCAGCTCACCGGGGGGGCCCGACTCTGGGGCCAACGTCCTGACTTTC | CASSPGGPDSGANVLTF | TRBV18 | NA | TRBJ2-6 | NA
TGTGCCAGCTCCAGGGACAGGGTTTATGGTGGCTACACCTTC | CASSRDRVYGGYTF | TRBV2 | NA | TRBJ1-2 | TRBD1
TGTGCCAGCCCTCAGCCGTACAATGAGCAGTTCTTC | CASPQPYNEQFF | TRBV12-3/TRBV12-4 | NA | TRBJ2-1 | NA
TGTGCCAGCAGCTTGTTGGGGGGACACCAATACAATGAGCAGTTCTTC | CASSLLGGHQYNEQFF | TRBV7-8 | NA | TRBJ2-1 | NA
TGCGCCAGCAGACTCGGGGGACAGGGGGGTAATGAAAAACTGTTTTTT | CASRLGGQGGNEKLFF | TRBV5-1 | NA | TRBJ1-4 | TRBD1
TGTGCCAGCAGTCAGTCTAGCGTGCAATACAATGAGCAGTTCTTC | CASSQSSVQYNEQFF | TRBV6-6 | few | TRBJ2-1 | NA
TGTGCCAGCAGCTTAGGGTCCTCCTACGAGCAGTACTTC | CASSLGSSYEQYF | TRBV11-2 | NA | TRBJ2-7 | NA
TGTGCCAGCGGGAACAGGGGATACGAGCAGTACTTC | CASGNRGYEQYF | TRBV7-9 | few | TRBJ2-7 | TRBD1
TGTGCCAGCAGCTTAGGAGGTCGGGACATATCCGAGCAGTACTTC | CASSLGGRDISEQYF | TRBV7-6 | NA | TRBJ2-7 | NA
TGTGCCAGTAGTATAGATCAGGGGACCTATGGCTACACCTTC | CASSIDQGTYGYTF | TRBV19 | NA | TRBJ1-2 | NA
TGTGCCAGCAGCCAAGAAGTGGTCGGCCGTAAGTACTTC | CASSQEVVGRKYF | TRBV14 | NA | TRBJ2-7 | NA
TGTGCCAGCAGCCGGAAACCCCAGAACACCGGGGAGCTGTTTTTT | CASSRKPQNTGELFF | TRBV5-4 | NA | TRBJ2-2 | NA
TGTGCCAGCAGCCAAGTTCCGGAGACCCAGTACTTC | CASSQVPETQYF | TRBV3-1/TRBV3-2 | NA | TRBJ2-5 | NA
TGTGCCATCACCAGGGGGATAAATGAAAAACTGTTTTTT | CAITRGINEKLFF | TRBV10-3 | once | TRBJ1-4 | TRBD1
TGTGCCAGCAGGAGGACAAGCGGGTACGAGCAGTACTTC | CASRRTSGYEQYF | TRBV27 | few | TRBJ2-7 | NA
TGTGCCAGCAGCTTTTTTTCAGGTGGGCAGCCCCAGCATTTT | CASSFFSGGQPQHF | TRBV7-2 | NA | TRBJ1-5 | NA
TGTGCCAGCAGCCCCGGGACTAGCGGGGTTAGCTCCTACAATGAGCAGTTCTTC | CASSPGTSGVSSYNEQFF | TRBV9 | NA | TRBJ2-1 | TRBD2
TGTGCCAGCAGCCAAGGGAGATCAACTGAAGCTTTCTTT | CASSQGRSTEAFF | TRBV3-1/TRBV3-2 | once | TRBJ1-1 | NA